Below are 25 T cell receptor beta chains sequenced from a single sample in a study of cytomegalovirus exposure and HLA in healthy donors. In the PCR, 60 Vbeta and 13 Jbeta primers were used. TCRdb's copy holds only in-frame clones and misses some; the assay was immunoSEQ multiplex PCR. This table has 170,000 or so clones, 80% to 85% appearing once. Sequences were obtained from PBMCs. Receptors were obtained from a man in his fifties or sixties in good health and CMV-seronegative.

The CDR3 DNA reads as TGTGCCAGCAGTTTATACCGTGAAGGGGGGGGAGAGACCCAGTACTTC. Translated: CASSLYREGGGETQYF. The rearrangement uses TRBV28 and TRBJ2-5, with D maybe TRBD2 (7 bases). With 1 base removed from V and 4 bases from J, the gap between germline ends came to 16 bases. In germline, CDR1 is MDHEN, CDR2 SYDVKM. CDR3 length: 16 amino acids.

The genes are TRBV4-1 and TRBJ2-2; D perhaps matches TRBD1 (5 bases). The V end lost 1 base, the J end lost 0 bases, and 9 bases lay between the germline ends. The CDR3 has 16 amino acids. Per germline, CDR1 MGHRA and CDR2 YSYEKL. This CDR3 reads CASSQGRQSNTGELFF. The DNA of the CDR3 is TGCGCCAGCAGCCAAGGAAGACAGTCGAACACCGGGGAGCTGTTTTTT.

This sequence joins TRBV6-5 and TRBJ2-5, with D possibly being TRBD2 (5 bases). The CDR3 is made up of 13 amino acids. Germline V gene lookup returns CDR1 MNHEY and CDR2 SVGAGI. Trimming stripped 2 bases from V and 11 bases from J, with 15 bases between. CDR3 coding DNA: TGTGCCAGCAGTTACGTTCTACCCGGGGAGCAGTACTTC. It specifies CASSYVLPGEQYF.

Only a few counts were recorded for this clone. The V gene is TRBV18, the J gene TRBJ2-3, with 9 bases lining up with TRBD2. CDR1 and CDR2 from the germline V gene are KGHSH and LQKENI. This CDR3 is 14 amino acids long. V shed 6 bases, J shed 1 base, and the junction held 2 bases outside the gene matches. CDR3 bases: TGTGCCAGCTCCTGGACTAGCGGCACAGATACGCAGTATTTT. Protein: CASSWTSGTDTQYF. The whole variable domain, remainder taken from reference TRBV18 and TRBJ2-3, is NAGVMQNPRHLVRRRGQEARLRCSPMKGHSHVYWYRQLPEEGLKFMVYLQKENIIDESGMPKERFSAEFPKEGPSILRIQQVVRGDSAAYFCASSWTSGTDTQYFGPGTRLTVL.

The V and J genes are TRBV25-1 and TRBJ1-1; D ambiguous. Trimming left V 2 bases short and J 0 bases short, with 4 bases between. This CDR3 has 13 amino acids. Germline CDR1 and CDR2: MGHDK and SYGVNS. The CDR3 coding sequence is TGTGCCAGCAGTGAACTTCTGAACACTGAAGCTTTCTTT. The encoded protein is CASSELLNTEAFF.

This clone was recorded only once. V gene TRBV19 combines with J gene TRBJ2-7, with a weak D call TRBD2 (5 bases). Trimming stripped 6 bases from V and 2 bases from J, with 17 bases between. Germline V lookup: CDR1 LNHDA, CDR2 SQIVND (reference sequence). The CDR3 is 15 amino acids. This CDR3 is CASSNYLRGAYEQYF. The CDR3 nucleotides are TGTGCCAGTAGCAACTACCTCCGGGGAGCCTACGAGCAGTACTTC.

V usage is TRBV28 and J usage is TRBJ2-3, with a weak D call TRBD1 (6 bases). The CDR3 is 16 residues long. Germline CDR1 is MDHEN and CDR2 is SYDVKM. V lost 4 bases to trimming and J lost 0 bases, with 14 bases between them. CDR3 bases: TGTGCCAGCAGTTCCGGACAGTTCGGAAGCACAGATACGCAGTATTTT. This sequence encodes CASSSGQFGSTDTQYF.

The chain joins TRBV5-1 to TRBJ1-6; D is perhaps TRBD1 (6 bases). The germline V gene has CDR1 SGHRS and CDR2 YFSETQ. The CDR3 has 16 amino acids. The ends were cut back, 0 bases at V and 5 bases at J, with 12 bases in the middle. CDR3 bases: TGCGCCAGCAGCTTGGTCCCAGGACAGAATAATTCACCCCTCCACTTT. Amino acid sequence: CASSLVPGQNNSPLHF.

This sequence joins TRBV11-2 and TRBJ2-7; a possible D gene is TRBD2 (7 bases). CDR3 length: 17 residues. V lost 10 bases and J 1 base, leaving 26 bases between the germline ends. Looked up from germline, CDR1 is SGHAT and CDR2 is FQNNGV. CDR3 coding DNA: TGTGCCACCTCGTCAAGTAGGGGGGGCGAATCTTCCTACGAGCAGTACTTC. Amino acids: CATSSSRGGESSYEQYF.

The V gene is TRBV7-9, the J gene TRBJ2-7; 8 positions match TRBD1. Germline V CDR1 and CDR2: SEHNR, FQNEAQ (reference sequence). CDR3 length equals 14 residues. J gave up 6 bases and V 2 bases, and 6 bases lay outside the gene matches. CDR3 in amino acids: CASSLRQGTSEQYF. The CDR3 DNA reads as TGTGCCAGCAGCTTACGACAGGGGACGAGCGAGCAGTACTTC.

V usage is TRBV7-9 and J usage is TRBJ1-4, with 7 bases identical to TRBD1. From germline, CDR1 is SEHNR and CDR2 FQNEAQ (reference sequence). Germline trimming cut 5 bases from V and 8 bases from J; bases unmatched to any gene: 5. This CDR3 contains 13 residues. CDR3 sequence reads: CASSTRQGEKLFF. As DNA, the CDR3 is TGTGCCAGCAGCACCAGACAGGGAGAAAAACTGTTTTTT.

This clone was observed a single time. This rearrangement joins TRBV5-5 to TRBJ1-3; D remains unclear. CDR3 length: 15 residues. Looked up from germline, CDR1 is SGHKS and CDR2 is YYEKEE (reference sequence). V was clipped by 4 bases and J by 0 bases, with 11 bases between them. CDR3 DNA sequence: TGTGCCAGCAGCCTTGACCGGAGCTCTGGAAACACCATATATTTT. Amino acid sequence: CASSLDRSSGNTIYF.

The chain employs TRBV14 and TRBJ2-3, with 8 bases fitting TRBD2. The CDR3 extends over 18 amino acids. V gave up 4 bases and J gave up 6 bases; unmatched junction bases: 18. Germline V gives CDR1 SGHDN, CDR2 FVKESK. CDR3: CASSRLKAGTSSADTQYF. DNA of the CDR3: TGTGCCAGCAGCCGTCTTAAGGCCGGGACTAGTTCCGCGGATACGCAGTATTTT. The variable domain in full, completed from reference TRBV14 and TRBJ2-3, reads EAGVTQFPSHSVIEKGQTVTLRCDPISGHDNLYWYRRVMGKEIKFLLHFVKESKQDESGMPNNRFLAERTGGTYSTLKVQPAELEDSGVYFCASSRLKAGTSSADTQYFGPGTRLTVL.

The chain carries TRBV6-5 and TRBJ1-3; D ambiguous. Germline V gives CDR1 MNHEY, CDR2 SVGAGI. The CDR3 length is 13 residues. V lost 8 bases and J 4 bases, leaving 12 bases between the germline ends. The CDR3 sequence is CASAKLTGNTIYF. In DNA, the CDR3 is TGTGCCAGCGCTAAACTAACAGGAAACACCATATATTTT.

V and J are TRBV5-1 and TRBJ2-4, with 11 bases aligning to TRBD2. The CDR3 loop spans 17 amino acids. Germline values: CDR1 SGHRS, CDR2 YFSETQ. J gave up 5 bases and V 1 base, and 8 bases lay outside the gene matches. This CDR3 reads CASSLSTSGSSENIQYF. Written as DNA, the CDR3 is TGCGCCAGCAGCTTGTCTACTAGCGGGAGCTCGGAAAACATTCAGTACTTC.

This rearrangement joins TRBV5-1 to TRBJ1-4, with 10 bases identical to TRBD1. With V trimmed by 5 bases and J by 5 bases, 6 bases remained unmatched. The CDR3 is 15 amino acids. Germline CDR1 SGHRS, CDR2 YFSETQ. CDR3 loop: CASRRTGGMNEKLFF. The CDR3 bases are TGCGCCAGCAGACGGACAGGGGGGATGAATGAAAAACTGTTTTTT.

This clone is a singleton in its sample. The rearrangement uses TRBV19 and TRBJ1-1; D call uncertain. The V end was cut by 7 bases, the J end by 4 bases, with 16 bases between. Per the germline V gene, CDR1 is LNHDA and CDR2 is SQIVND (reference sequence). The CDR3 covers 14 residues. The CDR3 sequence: CASTTREGGTEAFF. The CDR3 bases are TGTGCCAGTACCACCCGGGAGGGTGGCACTGAAGCTTTCTTT.

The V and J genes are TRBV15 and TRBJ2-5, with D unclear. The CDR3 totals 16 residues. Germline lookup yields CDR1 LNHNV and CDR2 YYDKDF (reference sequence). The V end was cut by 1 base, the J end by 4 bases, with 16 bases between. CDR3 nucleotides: TGTGCCACCAGCAGAGGCTTGACATCAAACCGAGAGACCCAGTACTTC. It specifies CATSRGLTSNRETQYF.

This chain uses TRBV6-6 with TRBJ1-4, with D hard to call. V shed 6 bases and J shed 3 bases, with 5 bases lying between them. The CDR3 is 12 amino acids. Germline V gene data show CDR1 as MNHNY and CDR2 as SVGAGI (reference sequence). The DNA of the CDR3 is TGTGCCAGCAGACAGCCTAATGAAAAACTGTTTTTT. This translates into CASRQPNEKLFF.

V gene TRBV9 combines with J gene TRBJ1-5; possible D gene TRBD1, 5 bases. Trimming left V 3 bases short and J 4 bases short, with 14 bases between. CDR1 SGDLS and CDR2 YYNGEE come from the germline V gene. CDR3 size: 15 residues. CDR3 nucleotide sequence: TGTGCCAGCAGCGAGACGGGGGACGGTAATCAGCCCCAGCATTTT. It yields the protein CASSETGDGNQPQHF. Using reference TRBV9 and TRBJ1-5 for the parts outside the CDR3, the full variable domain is DSGVTQTPKHLITATGQRVTLRCSPRSGDLSVYWYQQSLDQGLQFLIQYYNGEERAKGNILERFSAQQFPDLHSELNLSSLELGDSALYFCASSETGDGNQPQHFGDGTRLSIL.

CDR3 amino acids: CASSYDRDLGIMNTEAFF. DNA for the CDR3: TGTGCCAGCAGCTATGATAGGGACTTAGGTATCATGAACACTGAAGCTTTCTTT. The rearrangement links TRBV7-8 to TRBJ1-1; D is possibly TRBD1 (5 bases). The CDR3 sequence is 18 residues long. V was shortened by 4 bases and J by 0 bases, with 21 bases between the two germline ends. CDR1 and CDR2 (germline): SGHVS, FQNEAQ.

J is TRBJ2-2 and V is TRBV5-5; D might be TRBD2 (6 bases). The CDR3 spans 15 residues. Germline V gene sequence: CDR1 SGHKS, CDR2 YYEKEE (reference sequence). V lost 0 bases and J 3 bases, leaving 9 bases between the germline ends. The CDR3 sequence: CASSLAAGYTGELFF. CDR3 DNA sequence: TGTGCCAGCAGCTTGGCGGCGGGATACACCGGGGAGCTGTTTTTT.

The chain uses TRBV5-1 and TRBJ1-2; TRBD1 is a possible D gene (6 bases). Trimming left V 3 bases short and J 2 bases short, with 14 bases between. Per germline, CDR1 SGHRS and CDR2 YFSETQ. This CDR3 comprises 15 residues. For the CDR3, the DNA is TGCGCCAGCAGCTCACAGGGATTCTACAACTATGGCTACACCTTC. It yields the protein CASSSQGFYNYGYTF.

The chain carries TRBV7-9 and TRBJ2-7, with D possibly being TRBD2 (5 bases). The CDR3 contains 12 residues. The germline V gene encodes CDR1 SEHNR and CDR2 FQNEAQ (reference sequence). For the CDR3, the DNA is TGTTCCTCCTCGAGGGAATCCTACGAGCAGTACTTC. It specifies CSSSRESYEQYF. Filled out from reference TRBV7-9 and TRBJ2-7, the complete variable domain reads DTGVSQNPRHKITKRGQNVTFRCDPISEHNRLYWYRQTLGQGPEFLTYFQNEAQLEKSRLLSDRFSAERPKGSFSTLEIQRTEQGDSAMYLCSSSRESYEQYFGPGTRLTVT.

The chain's CDR3 is CASSLGLNYGYTF. The CDR3 nucleotides read TGTGCCAGCAGCTTGGGACTTAACTATGGCTACACCTTC. This chain uses TRBV7-2 with TRBJ1-2; possible D gene TRBD1, 5 bases. Germline CDR1 is SGHTA and CDR2 is FQGNSA. The V end was cut by 3 bases, the J end by 1 base, with 6 bases between. The CDR3 contains 13 residues.